This T cell receptor (beta chain) came from a study of cytomegalovirus exposure and HLA in healthy donors. TCRdb keeps only in-frame clones here, not all; method: immunoSEQ multiplex PCR. The table records around 250,000 clones, nearly 90% of them present only once. With 4 bases removed from V and 0 bases from J, the gap between germline ends came to 19 bases. CDR3 size: 18 residues. Germline V gives CDR1 SGHTA, CDR2 FQGNSA. The sample consisted of PBMCs. The TCR sequence derives from a woman under 30 in good health and CMV-seronegative. The chain uses TRBV7-2 and TRBJ2-1; TRBD2 is a possible D gene (6 bases). CDR3 DNA sequence: TGTGCCAGCAGCTCGCGAAGGCAGCGGGCGTTCTCCTACAATGAGCAGTTCTTC. Its translation: CASSSRRQRAFSYNEQFF. Variable domain in full (rest from reference TRBV7-2 and TRBJ2-1): GAGVSQSPSNKVTEKGKDVELRCDPISGHTALYWYRQSLGQGLEFLIYFQGNSAPDKSGLPSDRFSAERTGGSVSTLTIQRTQQEDSAVYLCASSSRRQRAFSYNEQFFGPGTRLTVL.